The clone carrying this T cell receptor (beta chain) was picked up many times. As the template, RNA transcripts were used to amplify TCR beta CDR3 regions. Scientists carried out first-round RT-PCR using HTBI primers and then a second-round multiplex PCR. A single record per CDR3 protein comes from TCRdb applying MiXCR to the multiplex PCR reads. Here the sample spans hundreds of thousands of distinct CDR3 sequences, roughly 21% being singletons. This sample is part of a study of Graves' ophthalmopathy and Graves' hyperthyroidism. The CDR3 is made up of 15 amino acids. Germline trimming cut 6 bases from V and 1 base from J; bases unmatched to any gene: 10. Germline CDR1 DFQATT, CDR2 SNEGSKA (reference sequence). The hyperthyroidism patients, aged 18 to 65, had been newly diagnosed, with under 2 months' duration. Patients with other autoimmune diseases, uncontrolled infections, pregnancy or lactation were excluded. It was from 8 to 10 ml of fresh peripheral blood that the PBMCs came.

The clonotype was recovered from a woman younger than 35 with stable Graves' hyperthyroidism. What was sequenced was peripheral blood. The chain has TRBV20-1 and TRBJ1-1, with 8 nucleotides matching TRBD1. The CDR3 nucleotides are TGCAGTGCGGGTGACAGGGGAGTTGGGAACACTGAAGCTTTCTTT. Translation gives CSAGDRGVGNTEAFF.